A selection of T cell receptor beta chains follows, all from one sample in a study of shared clonotypes between healthy human individuals. Repertoires were generated with immunoSEQ multiplex PCR, while TCRdb's copy carries only in-frame clones and drops some. Found here are more than 850,000 clones, more than 75% of them singletons; the top ten hold approximately 0.5%. Sequencing was done on a sample of memory CD4+ T cells from PBMCs. The receptors were gathered from a young man in good health. Some clones in this sample may be carry-over from other donors' samples. The CDR3 runs from the conserved cysteine through the conserved F or W. Fields, in order: D gene, J gene, clone size, V gene, CDR3 DNA, CDR3 protein. D genes are given only for firm matches. For some rows the clone size is stated as once, few or many, or as a class when expanded; others skip it.

d_call: TRBD1; j_call: TRBJ2-2; clone_size: -; v_call: TRBV19; cdr3_nt: TGTGCCAGTAGTAAGACAGGGGGCTCGAACACCGGGGAGCTGTTTTTT; cdr3_aa: CASSKTGGSNTGELFF
d_call: -; j_call: TRBJ1-1; clone_size: -; v_call: TRBV9; cdr3_nt: TGTGCCAGCAGCGTAGAGAGTCGGGGGCCCACTGAAGCTTTCTTT; cdr3_aa: CASSVESRGPTEAFF
d_call: -; j_call: TRBJ2-3; clone_size: -; v_call: TRBV29-1; cdr3_nt: TGCAGCGTTGATATAGCAAGCACAGATACGCAGTATTTT; cdr3_aa: CSVDIASTDTQYF
d_call: -; j_call: TRBJ1-1; clone_size: -; v_call: TRBV5-8; cdr3_nt: TGTGCCAGCAGTAAGGCAGGGGAGGCTTTCTTT; cdr3_aa: CASSKAGEAFF
d_call: TRBD2; j_call: TRBJ2-1; clone_size: -; v_call: TRBV5-1; cdr3_nt: TGCGCCAGCAGCTTGGGGACTAGCGTGGGCTCTTGGTTCTTC; cdr3_aa: CASSLGTSVGSWFF
d_call: TRBD1; j_call: TRBJ2-5; clone_size: -; v_call: TRBV7-9; cdr3_nt: TGTGCCAGCAGCTATACAGGGGCAAAAGAGACCCAGTACTTC; cdr3_aa: CASSYTGAKETQYF
d_call: -; j_call: TRBJ1-2; clone_size: -; v_call: TRBV7-9; cdr3_nt: TGTGCCAGCAGCCCCACGCGGCATGACTATGGCTACACCTTC; cdr3_aa: CASSPTRHDYGYTF
d_call: TRBD2; j_call: TRBJ2-5; clone_size: -; v_call: TRBV10-1; cdr3_nt: TGCGCCAGCAGTGGGGGACTAGCGGGATTTCAGACCCAGTACTTC; cdr3_aa: CASSGGLAGFQTQYF
d_call: -; j_call: TRBJ2-1; clone_size: -; v_call: TRBV5-4; cdr3_nt: TGTGCCAGCAGCATCGGACCGTTTCTAGACGATGAGCAGTTCTTC; cdr3_aa: CASSIGPFLDDEQFF
d_call: TRBD2; j_call: TRBJ2-7; clone_size: few; v_call: TRBV27; cdr3_nt: TGTGCCAGCGGTGCGGGAGCTTTCTACGAGCAGTACTTC; cdr3_aa: CASGAGAFYEQYF
d_call: -; j_call: TRBJ1-4; clone_size: -; v_call: TRBV19; cdr3_nt: TGTGCCAGTAGTATGCAGGGCCCTGAAAAACTGTTTTTT; cdr3_aa: CASSMQGPEKLFF
d_call: -; j_call: TRBJ2-6; clone_size: -; v_call: TRBV6-5; cdr3_nt: TGTGCCAGCAAGGACGGGGCCAACGTCCTGACTTTC; cdr3_aa: CASKDGANVLTF
d_call: -; j_call: TRBJ1-4; clone_size: -; v_call: TRBV15; cdr3_nt: TGTGCCACCAGCCCACAGGGTCTGGCTAATGAAAAACTGTTTTTT; cdr3_aa: CATSPQGLANEKLFF
d_call: -; j_call: TRBJ1-2; clone_size: few; v_call: TRBV6-1; cdr3_nt: TGTGCCAGCAGTACCGTTTATGGGGCAGAAGGGGGCTACACCTTC; cdr3_aa: CASSTVYGAEGGYTF
d_call: TRBD2; j_call: TRBJ2-3; clone_size: few; v_call: TRBV2; cdr3_nt: TGTGCCAGCAGGGGCAAGGTGTCGACTAGCGGGCCATGGGATACGCAGTATTTT; cdr3_aa: CASRGKVSTSGPWDTQYF
d_call: -; j_call: TRBJ1-4; clone_size: -; v_call: TRBV5-1; cdr3_nt: TGCGCCAGCAGCTTGGACAGGGTACCTAATGAAAAACTGTTTTTT; cdr3_aa: CASSLDRVPNEKLFF
d_call: -; j_call: TRBJ1-1; clone_size: -; v_call: TRBV4-2; cdr3_nt: TGTGCCAGCAGCCAAGAGGCTTCAGGGGCGAACACTGAAGCTTTCTTT; cdr3_aa: CASSQEASGANTEAFF
d_call: -; j_call: TRBJ2-5; clone_size: -; v_call: TRBV6-1; cdr3_nt: TGTGCCAGCAGTGGCGGCGGGTTGGGGGAGACCCAGTACTTC; cdr3_aa: CASSGGGLGETQYF